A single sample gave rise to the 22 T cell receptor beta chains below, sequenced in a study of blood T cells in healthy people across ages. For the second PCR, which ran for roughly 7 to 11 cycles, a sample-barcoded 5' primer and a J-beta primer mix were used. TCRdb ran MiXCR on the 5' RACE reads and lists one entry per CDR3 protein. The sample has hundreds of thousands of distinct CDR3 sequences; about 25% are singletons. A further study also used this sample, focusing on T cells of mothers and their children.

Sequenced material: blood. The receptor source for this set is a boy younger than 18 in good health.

CDR3 protein: CASSLGASGSTDTQYF. CDR3 DNA: TGTGCCAGCAGTTTAGGGGCTAGCGGTAGCACAGATACGCAGTATTTT. The rearrangement joins TRBV28 to TRBJ2-3, with 7 bases that match TRBD2. This CDR3 region has 16 residues. J lost 0 bases, V lost 2 bases, and 5 bases had no gene match. From germline, CDR1 is MDHEN and CDR2 SYDVKM.

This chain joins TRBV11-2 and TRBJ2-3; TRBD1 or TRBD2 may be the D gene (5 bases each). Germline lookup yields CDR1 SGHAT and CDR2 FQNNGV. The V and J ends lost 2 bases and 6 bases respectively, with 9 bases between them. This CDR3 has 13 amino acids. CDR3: CASSLWGLDTQYF. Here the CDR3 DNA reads TGTGCCAGCAGCTTATGGGGGTTGGATACGCAGTATTTT.

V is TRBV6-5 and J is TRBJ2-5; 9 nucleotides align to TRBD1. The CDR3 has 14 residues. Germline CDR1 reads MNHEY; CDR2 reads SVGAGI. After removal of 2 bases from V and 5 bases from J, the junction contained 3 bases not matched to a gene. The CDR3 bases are TGTGCCAGCAGTTACGGGACAGGGAGCGAGACCCAGTACTTC. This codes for CASSYGTGSETQYF.

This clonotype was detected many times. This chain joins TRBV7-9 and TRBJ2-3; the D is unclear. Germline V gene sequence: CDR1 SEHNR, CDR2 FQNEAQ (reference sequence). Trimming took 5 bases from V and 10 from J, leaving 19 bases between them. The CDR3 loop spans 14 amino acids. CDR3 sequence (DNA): TGTGCCAGCAGCACCGCGGACCACCCGGTTGCGCAGTATTTT. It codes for CASSTADHPVAQYF.

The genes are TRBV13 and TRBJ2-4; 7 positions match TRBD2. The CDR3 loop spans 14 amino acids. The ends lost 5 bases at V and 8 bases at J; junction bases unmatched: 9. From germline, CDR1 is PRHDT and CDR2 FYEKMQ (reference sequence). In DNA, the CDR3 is TGTGCCAGCAGCCCCCCTAGGGCGGGAGACATTCAGTACTTC. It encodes CASSPPRAGDIQYF.

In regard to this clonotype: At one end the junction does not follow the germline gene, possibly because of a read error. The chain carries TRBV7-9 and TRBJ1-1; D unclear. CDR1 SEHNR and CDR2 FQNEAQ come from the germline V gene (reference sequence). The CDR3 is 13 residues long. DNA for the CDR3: TGTGCCAGCAGGCGGGGAGGGAACACTGAAGCCTTCTTT. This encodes CASRRGGNTEAFF.

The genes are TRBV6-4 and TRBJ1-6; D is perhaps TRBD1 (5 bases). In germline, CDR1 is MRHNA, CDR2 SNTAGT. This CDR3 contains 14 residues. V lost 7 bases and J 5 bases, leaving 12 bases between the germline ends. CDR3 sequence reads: CASTAGTDNSPLHF. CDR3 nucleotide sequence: TGTGCCAGCACAGCTGGGACGGATAATTCACCCCTCCACTTT.

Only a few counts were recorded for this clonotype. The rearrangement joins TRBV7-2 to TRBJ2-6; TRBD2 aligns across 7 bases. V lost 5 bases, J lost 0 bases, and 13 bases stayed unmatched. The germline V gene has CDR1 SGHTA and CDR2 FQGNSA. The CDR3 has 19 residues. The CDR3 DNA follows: TGTGCCAGCAGCCCCCGACTAGCAAAAATAAGCTCTGGGGCCAACGTCCTGACTTTC. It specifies CASSPRLAKISSGANVLTF.

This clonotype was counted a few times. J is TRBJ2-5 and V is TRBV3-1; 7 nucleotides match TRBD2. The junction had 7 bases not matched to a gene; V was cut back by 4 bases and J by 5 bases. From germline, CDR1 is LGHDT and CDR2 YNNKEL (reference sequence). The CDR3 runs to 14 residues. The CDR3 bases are TGTGCCAGCAGCCGCCTGGGGGGGAAGGAGACCCAGTACTTC. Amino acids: CASSRLGGKETQYF.

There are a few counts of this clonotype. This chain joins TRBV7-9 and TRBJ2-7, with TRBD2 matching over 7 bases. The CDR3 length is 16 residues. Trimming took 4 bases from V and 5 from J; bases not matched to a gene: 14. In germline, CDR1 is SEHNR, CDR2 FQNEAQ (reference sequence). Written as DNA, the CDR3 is TGTGCCAGCAGCTCCCCCCTGGGACTAAAGAGGGACGAGCAGTACTTC. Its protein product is CASSSPLGLKRDEQYF.

The CDR3: CASSLMDYYEQYF. For the CDR3, the DNA is TGTGCCAGCAGTCTCATGGACTACTACGAGCAGTACTTC. The chain has TRBV12-3 or TRBV12-4 and TRBJ2-5; TRBD2 might be the D (6 bases). The last part of the DNA fits TRBJ2-7 better; the J call may be wrong. This CDR3 contains 13 residues.

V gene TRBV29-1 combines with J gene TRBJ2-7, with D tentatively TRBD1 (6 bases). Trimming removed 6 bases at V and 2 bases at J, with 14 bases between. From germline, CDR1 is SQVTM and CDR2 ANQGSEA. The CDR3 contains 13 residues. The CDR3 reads CSVVEDSTYEQYF. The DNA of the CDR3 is TGCAGCGTCGTCGAGGACAGTACCTACGAGCAGTACTTC.

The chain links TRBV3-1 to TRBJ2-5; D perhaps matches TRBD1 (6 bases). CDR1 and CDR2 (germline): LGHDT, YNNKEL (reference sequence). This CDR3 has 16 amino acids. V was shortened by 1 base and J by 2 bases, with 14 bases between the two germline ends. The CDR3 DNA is TGTGCCAGCAGCCAAGTGTTCGGACAGTTGCAAGAGACCCAGTACTTC. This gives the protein CASSQVFGQLQETQYF.

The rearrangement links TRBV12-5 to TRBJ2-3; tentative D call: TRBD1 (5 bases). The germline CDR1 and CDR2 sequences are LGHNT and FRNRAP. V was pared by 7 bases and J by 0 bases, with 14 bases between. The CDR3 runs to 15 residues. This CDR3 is CASALGDSSTDTQYF. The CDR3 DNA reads TGTGCTAGTGCCTTAGGGGATTCTAGCACAGATACGCAGTATTTT.

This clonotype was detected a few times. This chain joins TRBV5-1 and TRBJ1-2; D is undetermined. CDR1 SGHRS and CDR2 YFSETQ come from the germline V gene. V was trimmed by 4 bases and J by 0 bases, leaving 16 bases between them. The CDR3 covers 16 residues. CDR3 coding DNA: TGCGCCAGCAGCCCGCGGGCCACTTCTGCTAACTATGGCTACACCTTC. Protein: CASSPRATSANYGYTF.

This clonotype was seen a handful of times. The DNA for the CDR3 is TGTGCCAGCAGCCCGCAGGAAAAGCGGGGTGGCTACACCTTC. It encodes CASSPQEKRGGYTF. The chain recombines TRBV3-1 with TRBJ1-2; D gene unclear. V was clipped by 4 bases and J by 7 bases, with 16 bases between them. This CDR3 has 14 residues. Germline values: CDR1 LGHDT, CDR2 YNNKEL (reference sequence).

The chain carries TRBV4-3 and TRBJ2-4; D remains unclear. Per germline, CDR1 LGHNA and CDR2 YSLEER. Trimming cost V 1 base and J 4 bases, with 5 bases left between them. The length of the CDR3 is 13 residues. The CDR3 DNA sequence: TGCGCCAGCAGCCAAGGCAGAAAAAACATTCAGTACTTC. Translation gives CASSQGRKNIQYF.

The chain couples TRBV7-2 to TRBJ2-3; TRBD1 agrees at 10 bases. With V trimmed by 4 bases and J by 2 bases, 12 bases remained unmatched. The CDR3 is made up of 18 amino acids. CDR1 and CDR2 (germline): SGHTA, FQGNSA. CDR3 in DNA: TGTGCCAGCAGCTCACCAACGGGACAGGGGCTCCTCACAGATACGCAGTATTTT. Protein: CASSSPTGQGLLTDTQYF.

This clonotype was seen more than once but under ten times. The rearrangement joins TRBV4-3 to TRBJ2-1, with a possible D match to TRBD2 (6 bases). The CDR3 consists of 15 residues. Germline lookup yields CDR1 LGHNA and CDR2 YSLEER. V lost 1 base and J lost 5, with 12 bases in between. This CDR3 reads CASSQGRGLNNEQFF. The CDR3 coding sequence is TGCGCCAGCAGCCAAGGGCGGGGTTTAAACAATGAGCAGTTCTTC.

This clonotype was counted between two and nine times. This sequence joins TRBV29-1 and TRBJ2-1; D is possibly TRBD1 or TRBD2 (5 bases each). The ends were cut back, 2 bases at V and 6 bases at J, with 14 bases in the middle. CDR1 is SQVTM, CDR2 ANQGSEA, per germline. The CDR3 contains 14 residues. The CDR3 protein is CSVETGDPGNEQFF. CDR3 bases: TGCAGCGTTGAAACTGGGGACCCTGGCAATGAGCAGTTCTTC.

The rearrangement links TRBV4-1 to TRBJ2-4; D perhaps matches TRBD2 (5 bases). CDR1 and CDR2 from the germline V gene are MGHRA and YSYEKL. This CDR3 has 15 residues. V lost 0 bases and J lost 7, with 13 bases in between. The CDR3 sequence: CASSQEGLLGNIQYF. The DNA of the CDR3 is TGCGCCAGCAGCCAAGAAGGACTCCTAGGGAACATTCAGTACTTC.

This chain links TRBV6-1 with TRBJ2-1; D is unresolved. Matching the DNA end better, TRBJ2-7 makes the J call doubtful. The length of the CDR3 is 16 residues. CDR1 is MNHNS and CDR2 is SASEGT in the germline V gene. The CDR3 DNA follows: TGTGCCAGCAGTGAAGCTGATGTAACTCTTACCTACGAGCAGTACTTC. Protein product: CASSEADVTLTYEQYF.